Below are 14 T cell receptor beta chains sequenced from a single sample in a study of beta chain features in type 1 diabetes. The sequenced template was cDNA made from the entire isolated RNA. Only in-frame clones appear in the TCRdb table, and some are missing; sequencing was by immunoSEQ multiplex PCR. Of 120,000 to 150,000 clones listed, over 8% are singletons. The material sequenced was central memory CD4+ T cells from blood. The receptors come from a woman aged 40 to 50 in good health.

This clone occurred a few times. This CDR3 is CASGLYEQFF. The CDR3 coding sequence is TGTGCCAGCGGGCTATATGAGCAGTTCTTC. The J gene is TRBJ2-1, the V gene TRBV7-2; no clear D gene. There are 10 residues in the CDR3. CDR1 is SGHTA, CDR2 FQGNSA, per germline. The V gene lost 8 bases and the J gene lost 8 bases, with 7 bases spanning the gap.

This clone was observed a handful of times. Here the CDR3 DNA reads TGTGCCAGCAGCTTAAGGGGGCAGGACGGCCAGCCCCAGCATTTT. Amino acids: CASSLRGQDGQPQHF. The genes are TRBV7-8 and TRBJ1-5; 7 bases map to TRBD1. Germline trimming cut 2 bases from V and 7 bases from J; bases unmatched to any gene: 8. The CDR3 runs to 15 residues. Germline V gene data show CDR1 as SGHVS and CDR2 as FQNEAQ.

In its sample, this clone was seen a few times. This chain uses TRBV5-4 with TRBJ2-7; 7 bases match TRBD2. This CDR3 has 16 residues. CDR1 is SGHNT, CDR2 YYREEE, per germline (reference sequence). The J segment lost 2 bases and the V segment lost 4 bases, leaving 12 bases of the junction unmatched. The CDR3 sequence is CASSTYSSGQPYEQYF. CDR3 nucleotide sequence: TGTGCCAGCAGCACGTACTCTAGCGGACAACCCTACGAGCAGTACTTC. The full variable domain, completed using reference TRBV5-4 and TRBJ2-7, is ETGVTQSPTHLIKTRGQQVTLRCSSQSGHNTVSWYQQALGQGPQFIFQYYREEENGRGNFPPRFSGLQFPNYSSELNVNALELDDSALYLCASSTYSSGQPYEQYFGPGTRLTVT.

J is TRBJ1-6 and V is TRBV27, with D unresolved. There are 18 residues in the CDR3. Deletions cut 3 bases from V and 6 bases from J, with 21 bases between. CDR1 and CDR2 from the germline V gene are MNHEY and SMNVEV (reference sequence). The CDR3 nucleotides are TGTGCCAGCAGTTTCTCCCTCCGGGATTTCACGGCTAATTCACCCCTCCACTTT. Translation gives CASSFSLRDFTANSPLHF.

This chain links TRBV7-2 with TRBJ2-5, with TRBD1 identical over 10 bases. This CDR3 comprises 16 residues. The germline gives CDR1 SGHTA, CDR2 FQGNSA. The V and J ends lost 2 bases and 5 bases, in that order; junction bases with no gene match: 8. CDR3 sequence reads: CASSLSRTGGTETQYF. CDR3 coding DNA: TGTGCCAGCAGCTTAAGCAGGACAGGGGGGACGGAGACCCAGTACTTC.

This clone was counted between two and nine times. The chain is built from TRBV7-2 and TRBJ2-7, with 8 nucleotides matching TRBD1. Germline V gene lookup returns CDR1 SGHTA and CDR2 FQGNSA. Germline trimming cut 2 bases from V and 2 bases from J; bases unmatched to any gene: 11. This CDR3 has 17 amino acids. CDR3 nucleotides: TGTGCCAGCAGCTTATCGTCTCTCCAGGGGGCCACCTACGAGCAGTACTTC. Its protein is CASSLSSLQGATYEQYF.

The sample holds a few counts of this clone. The chain has TRBV19 and TRBJ2-5; 13 bases line up with TRBD2. The DNA end favors TRBJ2-7, so the J call may be wrong. The CDR3 runs to 16 residues. Germline CDR1 reads LNHDA; CDR2 reads SQIVND (reference sequence). This chain's CDR3 is CASSKGLAGETYEQYF. As DNA, the CDR3 is TGTGCCAGTTCAAAAGGACTAGCGGGGGAAACCTACGAGCAGTACTTC.

The sample holds a few counts of this clone. V is TRBV7-2 and J is TRBJ1-6, with D tentatively TRBD1 (6 bases). Between the trimmed V and J ends, which lost 0 bases and 10 bases, there was a span of 16 bases. CDR1 is SGHTA, CDR2 FQGNSA, per germline. CDR3 length equals 16 residues. CDR3 residues: CASSLAGGTNPSPLHF. For the CDR3, the DNA is TGTGCCAGCAGCTTAGCGGGAGGGACAAACCCCTCACCCCTCCACTTT.

This clone was detected a few times. V gene TRBV6-5 combines with J gene TRBJ2-7; 9 nucleotides agree with TRBD1. CDR1 and CDR2 from the germline V gene are MNHEY and SVGAGI. The V and J ends lost 5 bases and 0 bases, in that order; junction bases with no gene match: 5. The length of the CDR3 is 15 residues. The CDR3 sequence: CASSVNRGPSYEQYF. In nucleotides, the CDR3 is TGTGCCAGCAGTGTCAACAGGGGGCCCTCCTACGAGCAGTACTTC.

J is TRBJ1-4 and V is TRBV7-8, with D possibly matching TRBD1 (6 bases). CDR1 is SGHVS and CDR2 is FQNEAQ in the germline V gene. The CDR3 covers 13 residues. V was pared by 6 bases and J by 10 bases, with 15 bases between. The CDR3 loop reads CASRKGVEGKLFF. The CDR3 nucleotides read TGTGCCAGCAGGAAGGGGGTTGAGGGAAAACTGTTTTTT.

The rearrangement joins TRBV7-9 to TRBJ1-2, with D tentatively TRBD1 (6 bases). This CDR3 comprises 16 residues. The germline V gene has CDR1 SEHNR and CDR2 FQNEAQ (reference sequence). Trimming pared 5 bases from V and 4 bases from J, leaving 20 bases between. The DNA of the CDR3 is TGTGCCAGCAGCGCCACGAGCACACAGGGCGGCTATGGCTACACCTTC. It is translated as CASSATSTQGGYGYTF.

CDR3 loop: CASKGAPSYNEQFF. In DNA form, the CDR3 reads TGTGCCAGCAAGGGGGCCCCCTCCTACAATGAGCAGTTCTTC. The J gene is TRBJ2-1, the V gene TRBV6-1, with 7 bases lining up with TRBD1. Germline trimming cut 7 bases from V and 0 bases from J; bases unmatched to any gene: 3. CDR3 size: 14 residues. CDR1 is MNHNS and CDR2 is SASEGT in the germline V gene.

This clone was counted between two and nine times. V is TRBV9 and J is TRBJ2-5, with 8 bases that match TRBD1. After removal of 4 bases from V and 2 bases from J, the junction contained 7 bases not matched to a gene. Germline V CDR1 and CDR2: SGDLS, YYNGEE. The CDR3 covers 15 residues. CDR3 region: CASSFEGQGQETQYF. DNA for the CDR3: TGTGCCAGCAGCTTCGAAGGACAGGGTCAAGAGACCCAGTACTTC.

This clone was seen more than once but under ten times. V and J are TRBV7-2 and TRBJ2-1; TRBD2 aligns across 10 bases. The J segment lost 6 bases and the V segment lost 2 bases, leaving 4 bases of the junction unmatched. The CDR3 has 15 residues. Per germline, CDR1 SGHTA and CDR2 FQGNSA. This CDR3 reads CASSLSERGGNEQFF. CDR3 DNA sequence: TGTGCCAGCAGCTTAAGCGAGCGGGGGGGCAATGAGCAGTTCTTC.